The next 29 T cell receptor beta chains were all read from a single sample in a study of cytomegalovirus exposure and HLA in healthy donors. Use of 60 Vbeta and 13 Jbeta primers characterized the PCR. Profiled with immunoSEQ multiplex PCR; TCRdb holds only in-frame clones, not every one. The sample consists of fewer than 200,000 clones, roughly 82% of them appearing once. The sequenced material came from PBMCs. The receptors shown here come from a middle-aged man in good health and CMV-seropositive.

The chain is built from TRBV7-2 and TRBJ2-3; D is perhaps TRBD1 (6 bases). This CDR3 has 15 amino acids. Trimming removed 4 bases at V and 0 bases at J, with 11 bases between. The V gene's germline CDR1 is SGHTA and CDR2 FQGNSA. The CDR3 DNA reads as TGTGCCAGCAGCTCCGGGACACGGAGCACAGATACGCAGTATTTT. Residues: CASSSGTRSTDTQYF.

V usage is TRBV5-4 and J usage is TRBJ2-5; possible D gene TRBD2, 5 bases. V lost 4 bases and J lost 2, with 12 bases in between. CDR1 and CDR2 (germline): SGHNT, YYREEE (reference sequence). The CDR3 loop spans 14 amino acids. Here the CDR3 DNA reads TGTGCCAGCAGCCGCGCCTCGGGGCAAGAGACCCAGTACTTC. Its translation: CASSRASGQETQYF. Looking up the rest from reference TRBV5-4 and TRBJ2-5 gives the full variable domain: ETGVTQSPTHLIKTRGQQVTLRCSSQSGHNTVSWYQQALGQGPQFIFQYYREEENGRGNFPPRFSGLQFPNYSSELNVNALELDDSALYLCASSRASGQETQYFGPGTRLLVL.

A single count supports this clone. The chain couples TRBV6-5 to TRBJ1-4, with 10 positions matching TRBD1. This CDR3 is 14 amino acids long. Germline assignment: CDR1 MNHEY and CDR2 SVGAGI. The V and J ends lost 4 bases and 5 bases, in that order; junction bases with no gene match: 1. The CDR3 coding sequence is TGTGCCAGCAGTTGGGGACAGGGGAATGAAAAACTGTTTTTT. It yields the protein CASSWGQGNEKLFF.

This clone has a handful of counts. This chain uses TRBV28 with TRBJ1-4; tentative D call: TRBD1 (5 bases). V was clipped by 3 bases and J by 6 bases, with 14 bases between them. The germline CDR1 and CDR2 sequences are MDHEN and SYDVKM. This CDR3 contains 15 residues. CDR3: CASSFNAGMYEKLFF. In DNA form, the CDR3 reads TGTGCCAGCAGTTTCAACGCAGGGATGTATGAAAAACTGTTTTTT.

This chain uses TRBV10-3 with TRBJ2-7, with D possibly TRBD2 on 6 matching bases. The CDR3 totals 13 residues. Germline CDR1 reads ENHRY; CDR2 reads SYGVKD. Trimming cost V 7 bases and J 3 bases, with 13 bases left between them. The CDR3 region has the DNA TGTGCCATCAATCCGGGACTGAACTACGAGCAGTACTTC. Translating gives CAINPGLNYEQYF.

The chain combines TRBV4-3 with TRBJ2-1, with no clear D. CDR1 is LGHNA, CDR2 YSLEER, per germline. V was pared by 0 bases and J by 4 bases, with 13 bases between. CDR3 size: 16 residues. The CDR3 DNA reads as TGCGCCAGCAGCCAAGAAGTTGCGGCACCTTACAATGAGCAGTTCTTC. This sequence encodes CASSQEVAAPYNEQFF.

This clone has a handful of counts. The J gene is TRBJ2-1, the V gene TRBV11-3, with TRBD2 as a possible D gene (5 bases). The CDR3 runs 13 residues. Germline V gene data show CDR1 as SGHNT and CDR2 as YENEEA. V shed 5 bases and J shed 7 bases, with 12 bases lying between them. CDR3 residues: CASSTPPGNEQFF. As DNA, the CDR3 is TGTGCCAGCAGCACCCCCCCGGGGAATGAGCAGTTCTTC.

The V and J genes are TRBV4-3 and TRBJ2-1; 8 positions match TRBD2. J lost 10 bases, V lost 0 bases, and 20 bases had no gene match. The CDR3 length is 19 residues. Germline CDR1 LGHNA, CDR2 YSLEER. Here the CDR3 reads CASSQEEVFGLAPSREQFF. The CDR3 bases are TGCGCCAGCAGCCAAGAGGAGGTTTTCGGACTAGCCCCCTCTCGGGAGCAGTTCTTC.

The CDR3: CASSLAGGTSHEQYF. The CDR3 DNA reads TGTGCCAGCAGCTTGGCAGGGGGGACGTCCCACGAGCAGTACTTC. The chain is built from TRBV7-9 and TRBJ2-7, with D tentatively TRBD1 (7 bases). Germline CDR1 SEHNR, CDR2 FQNEAQ (reference sequence). Trimming cost V 3 bases and J 5 bases, with 17 bases left between them. This CDR3 is built from 15 residues.

The chain employs TRBV19 and TRBJ2-7; TRBD1 aligns across 9 bases. CDR3 size: 14 residues. Unmatched junction bases numbered 6, after V lost 7 bases and J lost 2 bases. Germline assignment: CDR1 LNHDA and CDR2 SQIVND (reference sequence). The CDR3: CASTPGQGPYEQYF. The CDR3 nucleotides read TGTGCCAGTACCCCAGGACAGGGGCCCTACGAGCAGTACTTC.

This chain uses TRBV19 with TRBJ1-1; D not resolved. Looked up from germline, CDR1 is LNHDA and CDR2 is SQIVND (reference sequence). The CDR3 contains 13 residues. Trimming took off 5 bases at V and 0 bases at J, with 7 bases between the two ends. The CDR3 region has the DNA TGTGCCAGTAGTTTTCAGATGAACACTGAAGCTTTCTTT. The encoded protein is CASSFQMNTEAFF.

The chain links TRBV4-2 to TRBJ2-2, with D unclear. CDR1 LGHNA and CDR2 YNFKEQ come from the germline V gene. V was trimmed by 4 bases and J by 2 bases, leaving 2 bases between them. The CDR3 runs 12 residues. As DNA, the CDR3 is TGTGCCAGCAGCCCAAACACCGGGGAGCTGTTTTTT. Residues: CASSPNTGELFF.

The chain combines TRBV6-5 with TRBJ1-4; D is uncertain. In germline, CDR1 is MNHEY, CDR2 SVGAGI. The CDR3 has 15 residues. Trimming took off 6 bases at V and 5 bases at J, with 16 bases between the two ends. The CDR3 loop is CASSQREVRNEKLFF. In DNA, the CDR3 is TGTGCCAGCAGCCAGAGGGAGGTCAGGAATGAAAAACTGTTTTTT.

This clone was counted between two and nine times. This chain joins TRBV28 and TRBJ2-7; D is perhaps TRBD1 (5 bases). Germline lookup yields CDR1 MDHEN and CDR2 SYDVKM. CDR3 length equals 14 residues. V was clipped by 5 bases and J by 2 bases, with 13 bases between them. CDR3 nucleotide sequence: TGTGCCAGCAGTAGCTTACAGGAACCCTACGAGCAGTACTTC. Amino acids: CASSSLQEPYEQYF.

The chain joins TRBV19 to TRBJ1-2; 11 nucleotides agree with TRBD1. V dropped 5 bases and J dropped 8; count of bases not matched to a gene: 7. This CDR3 has 14 residues. Germline V gene data show CDR1 as LNHDA and CDR2 as SQIVND (reference sequence). This CDR3 is CASSPDRGHQGYTF. DNA of the CDR3: TGTGCCAGTAGTCCGGACAGGGGGCATCAAGGCTACACCTTC.

The CDR3 DNA follows: TGTGCCAGTAGTAGGGGACAGGGGGCCTACGAGCAGTACTTC. This gives the protein CASSRGQGAYEQYF. This rearrangement joins TRBV19 to TRBJ2-7; 11 bases map to TRBD1. CDR1 LNHDA and CDR2 SQIVND come from the germline V gene (reference sequence). Trimming removed 4 bases from V and 2 bases from J; junction bases left unmatched: 1. The CDR3 length is 14 residues.

V and J are TRBV11-2 and TRBJ2-1; D perhaps matches TRBD1 (5 bases). With 5 bases removed from V and 0 bases from J, the gap between germline ends came to 14 bases. This CDR3 spans 16 amino acids. In germline, CDR1 is SGHAT, CDR2 FQNNGV. The CDR3 DNA reads as TGTGCCAGCAGCGTTAGACAGAGCACCTCCTACAATGAGCAGTTCTTC. Protein sequence: CASSVRQSTSYNEQFF.

V gene TRBV28 combines with J gene TRBJ1-1; D possibly corresponds to TRBD1 (6 bases). The CDR3 has 15 amino acids. Germline lookup yields CDR1 MDHEN and CDR2 SYDVKM. V dropped 5 bases and J dropped 2 bases, with 15 bases sitting between them. For the CDR3, the DNA is TGTGCCAGCAGTCCCACCGGGACAACCAACACTGAAGCTTTCTTT. It yields the protein CASSPTGTTNTEAFF.

The chain couples TRBV7-9 to TRBJ2-7; D call uncertain. Germline values: CDR1 SEHNR, CDR2 FQNEAQ (reference sequence). Trimming stripped 3 bases from V and 7 bases from J, with 7 bases between. The CDR3 is 11 amino acids. This CDR3 is CASSFPGEQYF. The CDR3 region has the DNA TGTGCCAGCAGCTTCCCCGGGGAGCAGTACTTC.

V is TRBV25-1 and J is TRBJ2-5; D is perhaps TRBD2 (7 bases). The CDR3 contains 14 residues. CDR1 and CDR2 from the germline V gene are MGHDK and SYGVNS. V was shortened by 5 bases and J by 5 bases, with 15 bases between the two germline ends. The CDR3: CASSNGGPGETQYF. The DNA of the CDR3 is TGTGCCAGCAGTAACGGGGGGCCCGGGGAGACCCAGTACTTC.

The chain combines TRBV5-1 with TRBJ1-1; D unresolved. CDR1 SGHRS and CDR2 YFSETQ come from the germline V gene. The CDR3 has 16 residues. V lost 4 bases, J lost 4 bases, and 20 bases lay in between. The CDR3 region has the DNA TGCGCCAGCAGCGGCGGAGGCACCTCGGGCGGCACTGAAGCTTTCTTT. Protein sequence: CASSGGGTSGGTEAFF.

This clone appeared a few times. V is TRBV14 and J is TRBJ2-7; 10 nucleotides line up with TRBD2. Germline values: CDR1 SGHDN, CDR2 FVKESK. With V trimmed by 3 bases and J by 4 bases, 6 bases remained unmatched. The CDR3 contains 15 residues. This CDR3 reads CASSHRETSGYEQYF. In DNA form, the CDR3 reads TGTGCCAGCAGCCATCGGGAGACTAGCGGGTACGAGCAGTACTTC.

The CDR3 nucleotides read TGTGCCAGCAGCCCTAATAGCGGCAATGAGCAGTTCTTC. It yields the protein CASSPNSGNEQFF. The gene calls are TRBV11-3 and TRBJ2-1; a possible D gene is TRBD2 (6 bases). With 5 bases removed from V and 6 bases from J, the gap between germline ends came to 11 bases. Germline CDR1 and CDR2: SGHNT and YENEEA. This CDR3 has 13 amino acids. Supplemented by reference TRBV11-3 and TRBJ2-1, the full variable domain reads EAGVVQSPRYKIIEKKQPVAFWCNPISGHNTLYWYLQNLGQGPELLIRYENEEAVDDSQLPKDRFSAERLKGVDSTLKIQPAELGDSAVYLCASSPNSGNEQFFGPGTRLTVL.

This chain connects TRBV7-9 to TRBJ2-7; TRBD1 aligns across 8 bases. With V trimmed by 5 bases and J by 0 bases, 6 bases remained unmatched. Germline V CDR1 and CDR2: SEHNR, FQNEAQ (reference sequence). CDR3 length equals 15 residues. In nucleotides, the CDR3 is TGTGCCAGCAGCCCCGGACAGGGCAGCTCCTACGAGCAGTACTTC. This encodes CASSPGQGSSYEQYF.

In the case of this clone: The identical CDR3 is also encoded by other nucleotide sequences in the sample. The gene calls are TRBV19 and TRBJ2-7; the D is unclear. Per the germline V gene, CDR1 is LNHDA and CDR2 is SQIVND (reference sequence). Trimming took 1 base from V and 3 from J, leaving 4 bases between them. The CDR3 totals 12 residues. The CDR3 sequence is CASSIGGYEQYF. Here the CDR3 DNA reads TGTGCCAGTAGTATAGGCGGCTACGAGCAGTACTTC.

J is TRBJ2-3 and V is TRBV15; 12 nucleotides agree with TRBD2. In germline, CDR1 is LNHNV, CDR2 YYDKDF (reference sequence). V dropped 2 bases and J dropped 2; count of bases not matched to a gene: 2. The CDR3 extends over 16 amino acids. The CDR3 DNA is TGTGCCACCAGCAGACGGACTAGCGGGGCCACAGATACGCAGTATTTT. Amino acid sequence: CATSRRTSGATDTQYF. Supplemented by reference TRBV15 and TRBJ2-3, the full variable domain reads DAMVIQNPRYQVTQFGKPVTLSCSQTLNHNVMYWYQQKSSQAPKLLFHYYDKDFNNEADTPDNFQSRRPNTSFCFLDIRSPGLGDTAMYLCATSRRTSGATDTQYFGPGTRLTVL.

V and J are TRBV30 and TRBJ1-2; tentatively, D is TRBD1 (6 bases). Deletions cut 7 bases from V and 5 bases from J, with 20 bases between. The CDR3 contains 14 residues. Germline V gives CDR1 GTSNPN, CDR2 SVGIG (reference sequence). The CDR3 DNA is TGTGCCTTTAGCCCCACAGGGCCTATATATGGCTACACCTTC. Protein: CAFSPTGPIYGYTF.

CDR3 bases: TGTGCCAGCAGCTTATCCGACTACGAGCAGTACTTC. This gives the protein CASSLSDYEQYF. The chain is built from TRBV7-9 and TRBJ2-5; D is ambiguous. TRBJ2-7 explains the end of the DNA better; the J call may be wrong. Per germline, CDR1 SEHNR and CDR2 FQNEAQ (reference sequence). The CDR3 sequence is 12 residues long.

The rearrangement joins TRBV28 to TRBJ2-2; 16 bases are a match to TRBD2. This CDR3 is 19 amino acids long. V lost 4 bases to trimming and J lost 6 bases; unmatched junction nucleotides: 11. Germline CDR1 and CDR2: MDHEN and SYDVKM. This chain's CDR3 is CASSSMGLAGGPEAGELFF. The DNA for the CDR3 is TGTGCCAGCAGTTCCATGGGACTAGCGGGAGGGCCGGAGGCCGGGGAGCTGTTTTTT.